This TCR beta chain was sequenced for a study of graft-versus-host responses after intestinal transplantation. The overall study: Isolated intestinal, liver-intestinal, or multivisceral transplants were what recipients had. After anti-thymocyte globulin induction, recipients took tacrolimus and steroids for three to four years. Whole-study findings and limits: GvH clones surfaced in recipient marrow, some emerging earlier in ileum or blood. Subjects displaying graft-donor T cell macrochimerism possessed elevated graft-versus-host to host-versus-graft clonal ratios inside allografts.

Profiling relied on immunoSEQ multiplex PCR, and the TCRdb table lists in-frame clones only, not all of them. Counted here are tens of thousands of clones, 90% to 95% occurring once; the ten biggest clones make up 4.4%. After removal of 5 bases from V and 5 bases from J, the junction contained 7 bases not matched to a gene. The CDR3 loop spans 15 amino acids. Germline V gives CDR1 MNHEY, CDR2 SVGAGI. A word on this clone: Its antigen remains unknown.

Specimen: PBMCs, collected 524 days after transplant. The chain joins TRBV6-5 to TRBJ2-7; TRBD2 matches 12 bases. This clonotype was sampled from a human patient who received an intestinal transplant, so some T cells may come from the graft donor. The CDR3 region is CASSRTSGRYDEQYF. The CDR3 bases are TGTGCCAGCAGTCGCACTAGCGGGAGGTATGACGAGCAGTACTTC.